This entry lists 21 T cell receptor beta chains sequenced from one sample in a study of Ad26.COV2.S vaccination and SARS-CoV-2 variants. The treatment here: around 19 received Ad26.COV2.S at low or high dose, single or two shots; about 5 received placebo; per-sample allocation not given. Material that was analyzed had been drawn on day 63 after the first vaccine or placebo injection. Assay used: immunoSEQ multiplex PCR; TCRdb lists only in-frame clones, some missing. Found here are over 450,000 clones, 70% to 90% of them singletons; the top ten hold about 1.5%. The sample consisted of peripheral blood, taken in a trial of Ad26.COV2.S vaccine versus placebo. These receptors came from a person between 18 and 60 years old who received the Ad26.COV2.S COVID-19 vaccine or a placebo.

The chain carries TRBV19 and TRBJ1-1; the match to TRBD1 covers 11 bases. Germline trimming cut 8 bases from V and 2 bases from J; bases unmatched to any gene: 4. The CDR3 spans 14 residues. Germline V gives CDR1 LNHDA, CDR2 SQIVND (reference sequence). The CDR3 DNA reads TGTGCCAGTGCGGACAGGGGGCTTAACACTGAAGCTTTCTTT. This encodes CASADRGLNTEAFF.

This clone came up once. The chain joins TRBV18 to TRBJ1-2, with unresolved D. V was shortened by 4 bases and J by 5 bases, with 11 bases between the two germline ends. The CDR3 length is 13 residues. CDR1 KGHSH and CDR2 LQKENI come from the germline V gene. The CDR3 bases are TGTGCCAGCTCACGGTCCAACGAATATGGCTACACCTTC. Its protein product is CASSRSNEYGYTF.

As to this clone: At the DNA level, this CDR3 is encoded by other sequences in the same sample as well. The chain has TRBV2 and TRBJ1-2; D is unresolved. This CDR3 contains 13 residues. Germline V lookup: CDR1 SNHLY, CDR2 FYNNEI. The V end lost 1 base, the J end lost 4 bases, and 7 bases lay between the germline ends. The CDR3 DNA reads TGTGCCAGCAGTGAAGGGCGGTTCTATGGCTACACCTTC. Its protein product is CASSEGRFYGYTF.

The chain is built from TRBV6-5 and TRBJ1-2, with D possibly TRBD1 on 5 matching bases. The CDR3 contains 16 residues. CDR1 is MNHEY, CDR2 SVGAGI, per germline. V lost 3 bases to trimming and J lost 8 bases, with 22 bases between them. Written as DNA, the CDR3 is TGTGCCAGCAGTTATTGGCAGGGCGATAAACTTAAGGGCTACACCTTC. This encodes CASSYWQGDKLKGYTF.

The rearrangement uses TRBV28 and TRBJ1-3; the D gene is possibly TRBD1 (5 bases). CDR1 and CDR2 (germline): MDHEN, SYDVKM. The CDR3 consists of 15 residues. Trimming removed 3 bases at V and 2 bases at J, with 11 bases between. CDR3 in DNA: TGTGCCAGCAGTTTCCTACCGGGGCCTGGAAACACCATATATTTT. Translating gives CASSFLPGPGNTIYF.

This clone was counted a single time. The rearrangement links TRBV18 to TRBJ2-7; a weak D match, TRBD2 (6 bases). From germline, CDR1 is KGHSH and CDR2 LQKENI. V was trimmed by 3 bases and J by 5 bases, leaving 14 bases between them. The CDR3 has 14 residues. CDR3 DNA: TGTGCCAGCTCACCCCGGGACTCCGGTAACGAGCAGTACTTC. Translating gives CASSPRDSGNEQYF.

This rearrangement joins TRBV30 to TRBJ1-2; no reliable D call. Germline values: CDR1 GTSNPN, CDR2 SVGIG (reference sequence). The V and J ends lost 1 base and 5 bases respectively, with 11 bases between them. This CDR3 region has 13 residues. The CDR3 sequence: CAWSDVWEYGYTF. CDR3 sequence (DNA): TGTGCCTGGAGTGATGTCTGGGAGTATGGCTACACCTTC. Full variable domain (rest looked up from reference TRBV30 and TRBJ1-2): SQTIHQWPATLVQPVGSPLSLECTVEGTSNPNLYWYRQAAGRGLQLLFYSVGIGQISSEVPQNLSASRPQDRQFILSSKKLLLSDSGFYLCAWSDVWEYGYTFGSGTRLTVV.

The V gene is TRBV6-6, the J gene TRBJ1-4, with 7 bases matching TRBD1. V lost 6 bases, J lost 8 bases, and 6 bases stayed unmatched. Germline loops: CDR1 MNHNY, CDR2 SVGAGI (reference sequence). CDR3 length: 13 residues. The CDR3 protein is CASSPDRAEKLFF. In DNA, the CDR3 is TGTGCCAGCAGCCCAGACAGGGCGGAAAAACTGTTTTTT.

The genes are TRBV5-4 and TRBJ2-7; perhaps TRBD1 as D (5 bases). The CDR3 is 15 residues long. CDR1 SGHNT and CDR2 YYREEE come from the germline V gene (reference sequence). With 0 bases removed from V and 3 bases from J, the gap between germline ends came to 13 bases. Here the CDR3 reads CASSLGQQNGYEQYF. The CDR3 coding sequence is TGTGCCAGCAGCTTGGGACAGCAAAACGGCTACGAGCAGTACTTC.

The chain is built from TRBV7-8 and TRBJ2-5; 7 bases match TRBD2. The CDR3 is made up of 17 amino acids. The J segment lost 7 bases and the V segment lost 5 bases, leaving 19 bases of the junction unmatched. Germline V lookup: CDR1 SGHVS, CDR2 FQNEAQ. CDR3 sequence (DNA): TGTGCCAGCAGCCCCAGGGAGCTTTGGCGGGAGTTAGGGACCCAGTACTTC. Translating gives CASSPRELWRELGTQYF.

The chain uses TRBV6-2 or TRBV6-3 and TRBJ1-2, with TRBD1 matching over 8 bases. Looked up from germline, CDR1 is MNHEY and CDR2 is SVGEGT. CDR3 length: 15 amino acids. The V and J ends lost 0 bases and 4 bases, in that order; junction bases with no gene match: 4. CDR3 in amino acids: CASSYSMDRVYGYTF. DNA of the CDR3: TGTGCCAGCAGTTACTCGATGGACAGGGTCTATGGCTACACCTTC.

The chain combines TRBV7-2 with TRBJ2-5; D gene uncertain. This CDR3 has 13 amino acids. The germline gives CDR1 SGHTA, CDR2 FQGNSA. Between the trimmed V and J ends, which lost 3 bases and 5 bases, there was a span of 10 bases. This CDR3 is CASSFAGSETQYF. In DNA, the CDR3 is TGTGCCAGCAGCTTCGCCGGGTCGGAGACCCAGTACTTC.

J is TRBJ2-5 and V is TRBV4-3, with D perhaps matching TRBD2 (5 bases). The ends were cut back, 1 base at V and 5 bases at J, with 14 bases in the middle. The CDR3 length is 15 residues. CDR1 and CDR2 (germline): LGHNA, YSLEER. The CDR3 sequence: CASSQVEGLRETQYF. CDR3 sequence (DNA): TGCGCCAGCAGCCAAGTAGAGGGCCTTCGGGAGACCCAGTACTTC.

V usage is TRBV7-8 and J usage is TRBJ1-1; D might be TRBD1 (5 bases). Trimming removed 3 bases from V and 3 bases from J, with 11 bases in between. The CDR3 loop spans 14 amino acids. Germline loops: CDR1 SGHVS, CDR2 FQNEAQ. Here the CDR3 reads CASSLTAGDTEAFF. The CDR3 DNA follows: TGTGCCAGCAGCTTGACAGCTGGAGACACTGAAGCTTTCTTT.

This clone was found once. The chain has TRBV19 and TRBJ2-6; D is undetermined. This CDR3 spans 12 amino acids. Germline loops: CDR1 LNHDA, CDR2 SQIVND (reference sequence). The V end lost 8 bases, the J end lost 4 bases, and 6 bases lay between the germline ends. DNA for the CDR3: TGTGCCAGTTCCTCGGGGGCCAACGTCCTGACTTTC. This codes for CASSSGANVLTF.

The rearrangement uses TRBV3-1 (or the pseudogene TRBV3-2) and TRBJ2-5, with unresolved D. V lost 4 bases to trimming and J lost 5 bases, with 17 bases between them. The CDR3 is 15 residues long. The germline gives CDR1 LGHDT, CDR2 YNNKEL (reference sequence). The CDR3 reads CASSPRPSNGETQYF. CDR3 DNA: TGTGCCAGCAGCCCACGGCCGAGTAATGGGGAGACCCAGTACTTC.

This sequence joins TRBV6-5 and TRBJ1-2, with 7 bases matching TRBD1. V dropped 5 bases and J dropped 8; count of bases not matched to a gene: 11. Germline CDR1 and CDR2: MNHEY and SVGAGI. CDR3 length: 14 residues. The CDR3 bases are TGTGCCAGCAGTAAACAGGGGCTTAGAGGGGGCTACACCTTC. Residues: CASSKQGLRGGYTF.

J is TRBJ2-1 and V is TRBV6-5; tentative D call: TRBD1 (5 bases). Germline values: CDR1 MNHEY, CDR2 SVGAGI. This CDR3 is 13 amino acids long. Trimming shortened V by 2 bases and J by 7 bases, and 9 bases separated the two germline ends. CDR3 amino acids: CASSYNRGNEQFF. CDR3 coding DNA: TGTGCCAGCAGTTACAATAGGGGTAATGAGCAGTTCTTC.

The V call is TRBV5-1, the J call TRBJ2-5; no clear D. Germline CDR1 reads SGHRS; CDR2 reads YFSETQ. The V and J ends lost 1 base and 4 bases respectively, with 11 bases between them. The CDR3 contains 14 residues. The CDR3 DNA is TGCGCCAGCAGCTTGAGGGTCGGCGGAGAGACCCAGTACTTC. Translated, it gives CASSLRVGGETQYF.

This clone was counted only a few times. The chain recombines TRBV10-3 with TRBJ1-1; 7 nucleotides line up with TRBD1. The J segment lost 1 base and the V segment lost 10 bases, leaving 18 bases of the junction unmatched. The CDR3 has 17 amino acids. Germline V gene lookup returns CDR1 ENHRY and CDR2 SYGVKD. The CDR3 nucleotides are TGTGCCACCAGGGGATATTCGACAGGGAGGGAGAACACTGAAGCTTTCTTT. Residues: CATRGYSTGRENTEAFF.

The chain couples TRBV2 to TRBJ2-5; 11 bases map to TRBD2. Germline V lookup: CDR1 SNHLY, CDR2 FYNNEI. CDR3 size: 17 residues. J lost 4 bases, V lost 3 bases, and 10 bases had no gene match. The CDR3 region has the DNA TGTGCCAGCAGTGACCAGGTAGCGGGGGGGCGCGGAGAGACCCAGTACTTC. Translated, it gives CASSDQVAGGRGETQYF. Together with reference TRBV2 and TRBJ2-5, the CDR3 gives the full variable domain: EPEVTQTPSHQVTQMGQEVILRCVPISNHLYFYWYRQILGQKVEFLVSFYNNEISEKSEIFDDQFSVERPDGSNFTLKIRSTKLEDSAMYFCASSDQVAGGRGETQYFGPGTRLLVL.